A selection of T cell receptor beta chains follows, all from one sample in a study of blood T cell repertoires in COVID-19. Generated by immunoSEQ multiplex PCR, the TCRdb table keeps only in-frame clones and is missing some. The data show approximately 79,000 clones, about 85% seen once. The specimen was peripheral blood. The receptors stem from a man aged 45-65 years with COVID-19, enrolled during active disease. CDR3s include the opening cysteine and the closing phenylalanine or tryptophan. Each record gives: clone size, D gene, V gene, J gene, CDR3 DNA, CDR3 protein. D genes are given only for firm matches. Clone size is not always given. Where it is, it says once, few, many or a class for expanded clones.

few	TRBD1	TRBV28	TRBJ1-1	TGTGCCAGCAGGAGAGGGGGCGAGGTCACTGAAGCTTTCTTT	CASRRGGEVTEAFF
few	TRBD2	TRBV3-1/TRBV3-2	TRBJ2-1	TGTGCCAGCAGCCTACCCGGACTAGCGGGAGCGGGGTGGGGATCTTCCTACAATGAGCAGTTCTTC	CASSLPGLAGAGWGSSYNEQFF
once	TRBD2	TRBV6-4	TRBJ2-1	TGTGCCAGCAGAAACACAGCGGGAGGGGTCGACGAGCAGTTCTTC	CASRNTAGGVDEQFF
NA	NA	TRBV7-9	TRBJ1-2	TGTGCCAGCAGCCTCCTTGGGTCGCGGGGCTATGGCTACACCTTC	CASSLLGSRGYGYTF
NA	TRBD1	TRBV9	TRBJ2-5	TGTGCCAGCAGCGTAGGGACAGGGAAAGAGACCCAGTACTTC	CASSVGTGKETQYF
NA	NA	TRBV4-1	TRBJ1-4	TGCGCCAGCAGGCCGGTGAGCGGCGCCGTTGAAAAACTGTTTTTT	CASRPVSGAVEKLFF
few	TRBD2	TRBV30	TRBJ2-2	TGTGCCTGGAGTGTAGTCCGTGGTAGCGGGAGTGTAACCGGGGAGCTGTTTTTT	CAWSVVRGSGSVTGELFF
NA	NA	TRBV9	TRBJ1-3	TGTGCCAGCAGCGCCACCCCCCAGGGCTCTATTGGAAACACCATATATTTT	CASSATPQGSIGNTIYF
NA	TRBD1	TRBV10-3	TRBJ1-1	TGTGCCATCAGGGGGGCCCAGGGGGACACTGAAGCTTTCTTT	CAIRGAQGDTEAFF
few	TRBD2	TRBV11-1	TRBJ2-1	TGTGCCAGCAGCATTAGCGGGCGCCTACACAATGAGCAGTTCTTC	CASSISGRLHNEQFF
NA	NA	TRBV2	TRBJ2-2	TGTGCCAGCAGTGAAGCGCTTCTGGGGCAGCTAAAGAACACCGGGGAGCTGTTTTTT	CASSEALLGQLKNTGELFF
NA	TRBD1	TRBV28	TRBJ2-5	TGTGCCAGCAGACTAGGGGGCAGGGAGACCCAGTACTTC	CASRLGGRETQYF
NA	TRBD2	TRBV2	TRBJ2-2	TGTGCCAGCAGGCTGGGACTATACTACGGGGAGCTGTTTTTT	CASRLGLYYGELFF
NA	NA	TRBV3-1/TRBV3-2	TRBJ2-3	TGTGCCAGCAGCCAAGTTGGCGATACGCAGTATTTT	CASSQVGDTQYF
NA	NA	TRBV9	TRBJ2-1	TGTGCCAGCAGCGTAGAGGCTAGCTCCTACAATGAGCAGTTCTTC	CASSVEASSYNEQFF
NA	NA	TRBV15	TRBJ2-2	TGTGCCACCAGCAGAGATAGGGGACTCAACACCGGGGAGCTGTTTTTT	CATSRDRGLNTGELFF
few	NA	TRBV19	TRBJ1-5	TGTGCCAGTAGTATAGATCTAACGGTTAATCAGCCCCAGCATTTT	CASSIDLTVNQPQHF
few	TRBD2	TRBV15	TRBJ2-7	TGTGCCACCAGCAGAGGACTAGCGGGAGCCAAACCCGAGCAGTACTTC	CATSRGLAGAKPEQYF
NA	NA	TRBV20-1	TRBJ2-2	TGCAGTGCTCCCTTCACCGGGGAGCTGTTTTTT	CSAPFTGELFF